This paragraph reports one T cell receptor beta chain. The antigen remains unidentified. The data belong to a study of T cell responses to AZD1222 COVID-19 vaccine. TCRdb keeps only in-frame clones here, not all; method: immunoSEQ multiplex PCR. The sample carries about 210,000 clones, roughly 94% recorded once. Study-level findings and limits: Repertoires were sampled only after the peak T cell response. At baseline, just a handful of AZD1222 recipients tested seropositive. Increases in Spike-specific TCR breadth and depth were seen after two AZD1222 doses. In a largely white British group with more females than males, clonal diversity was possibly underestimated.

In germline, CDR1 is MNHEY, CDR2 SMNVEV (reference sequence). The CDR3 spans 19 residues. V gave up 0 bases and J gave up 8 bases; unmatched junction bases: 11. The chain is built from TRBV27 and TRBJ2-2; 14 bases fit TRBD2. The receptor comes from an adult who received the MenACWY meningococcal vaccine as a control. This sample comprised peripheral blood, obtained 28 days after the second dose of the MenACWY control vaccine. The CDR3 DNA reads TGTGCCAGCAGTTTATCCCCCTCCGGGACTAGCGGGAGTAGTGGGGAGCTGTTTTTT. Translating gives CASSLSPSGTSGSSGELFF.